Listed here is a single T cell receptor beta chain. Its antigen is currently unknown. This CDR3 comprises 15 residues. Trimming took off 1 base at V and 3 bases at J, with 11 bases between the two ends. Germline V lookup: CDR1 SGHRS, CDR2 YFSETQ. This record belongs to a study of shared clonotypes between healthy human individuals. The study, taken as a whole, reports: Naive CD4 clonotypes were shared across several donors at around 5.4%. Apart from blood, nothing was sampled; tissue repertoires likely differ.

It was at deep level that the assay was run. Replicate sorted-subset PCRs were loaded with 150 to 250 ng DNA, about 28,000 T cell genomes. The method was immunoSEQ multiplex PCR; TCRdb's version includes in-frame clones alone and lacks a portion of them. The sample has approximately 2,300,000 clones, about 90% seen once. The sequence was obtained from a man aged 18 to 29 in good health. Some clones in this sample may be carry-over from other donors' samples. Sequencing was done on a sample of naive CD4+ T cells from PBMCs. The subset is: CD45RA+ positively selected. This chain connects TRBV5-1 to TRBJ2-1, with D possibly matching TRBD2 (5 bases). CDR3 bases: TGCGCCAGCAGCTTGTCCCAGCGGAGCTACAATGAGCAGTTCTTC. Amino acids: CASSLSQRSYNEQFF.